The 5 T cell receptor beta chains below all came from one sample that was sequenced in a study of blood T cell repertoires in COVID-19. Here immunoSEQ multiplex PCR was the method, and the copy in TCRdb shows in-frame clones only, minus some. Here the sample spans 300,000 to 350,000 clones, about 90% being singletons. The material sequenced was PBMCs or T cells enriched from blood (not recorded which). The receptors come from a woman aged 25-40 years who had recovered from COVID-19.

This sequence joins TRBV19 and TRBJ1-1, with a tentative D call TRBD1 (6 bases). Germline lookup yields CDR1 LNHDA and CDR2 SQIVND (reference sequence). The CDR3 is 16 residues long. V lost 2 bases to trimming and J lost 3 bases, with 16 bases between them. CDR3 bases: TGTGCCAGTAGTATAACGTTCGGGGGGCCGGACACTGAAGCTTTCTTT. Translating it yields CASSITFGGPDTEAFF.

This rearrangement joins TRBV7-7 to TRBJ2-1; 7 bases map to TRBD2. The CDR3 has 13 amino acids. V was clipped by 4 bases and J by 8 bases; unmatched bases: 5. Germline-derived CDR1 and CDR2 are SSHAT and FNYEAQ (reference sequence). The CDR3 loop is CASSSPGGHEQFF. CDR3 coding DNA: TGTGCCAGCAGCTCTCCGGGGGGTCATGAGCAGTTCTTC.

The CDR3 is CASSLAGREETQYF. DNA of the CDR3: TGTGCCAGCAGCTTGGCCGGCAGGGAAGAGACCCAGTACTTC. This chain connects TRBV5-5 to TRBJ2-5; a weak D match, TRBD1 (5 bases). Trimming left V 0 bases short and J 3 bases short, with 9 bases between. Germline-derived CDR1 and CDR2 are SGHKS and YYEKEE (reference sequence). There are 14 residues in the CDR3. Full variable domain (remainder filled in from reference TRBV5-5 and TRBJ2-5): DAGVTQSPTHLIKTRGQQVTLRCSPISGHKSVSWYQQVLGQGPQFIFQYYEKEERGRGNFPDRFSARQFPNYSSELNVNALLLGDSALYLCASSLAGREETQYFGPGTRLLVL.

The chain uses TRBV7-2 and TRBJ2-1; D might be TRBD2 (6 bases). V dropped 5 bases and J dropped 9 bases, with 14 bases sitting between them. Per germline, CDR1 SGHTA and CDR2 FQGNSA. This CDR3 region has 13 residues. The CDR3 loop is CASSLGSSAEQFF. CDR3 sequence (DNA): TGTGCCAGCAGCCTAGGGTCTAGCGCTGAGCAGTTCTTC. The variable domain in full, with the rest retrieved from reference TRBV7-2 and TRBJ2-1, is GAGVSQSPSNKVTEKGKDVELRCDPISGHTALYWYRQSLGQGLEFLIYFQGNSAPDKSGLPSDRFSAERTGGSVSTLTIQRTQQEDSAVYLCASSLGSSAEQFFGPGTRLTVL.

This clone was seen a single time. The V call is TRBV19, the J call TRBJ1-6; D is possibly TRBD1 (5 bases). The germline V gene has CDR1 LNHDA and CDR2 SQIVND (reference sequence). This CDR3 is built from 15 residues. Trimming took 3 bases from V and 9 from J, leaving 15 bases between them. The DNA for the CDR3 is TGTGCCAGTAGTATTAATAGGGGCCAGGGTTCACCCCTCCACTTT. Amino acids: CASSINRGQGSPLHF.